This T cell receptor (beta chain) came from a study of shared clonotypes between healthy human individuals (TCRdb year 2020). General notes on the study: Three men and a couple of women, aged 18 to 49 years, made up the cohort. Blood TCR repertoires of a handful of healthy adults were deeply sequenced to estimate repertoire size and the extent of clonotype sharing between individuals. Between about 0.85 and 9.5 billion PBMCs per donor were obtained by leukapheresis. Per donor, three plates each were used for CD4 naive and CD4 memory, two for CD8 naive, and one for CD8 memory. Libraries were prepared and TCR repertoires were sequenced by different laboratories using diverse techniques, in order to increase sequencing depth and limit assay-specific biases.

Here V drops 2 bases and J drops 2 bases, and the junction holds 16 bases not matched to any gene. The CDR3 covers 19 residues, taking in both the cysteine and the phenylalanine. Just CDR3 DNA is preserved here, 57 bases in frame from base 1. CDR1 MNHNS and CDR2 SASEGT are derived from the germline V gene. Using the deep immunoSEQ assay, multiplex PCR amplified TCR CDR3 regions from genomic DNA. Extracted genomic DNA from each cell subset was spread evenly across all wells of several immunoSEQ 96-well plates, with each plate serving as a replicate. For sorted subsets, 150 to 200 ng genomic DNA, equal to 25,000 to 35,000 T cell genomes, was loaded into each replicate PCR. Purified libraries were quantified with a Qubit 3.0 fluorometer, sized on a Bioanalyzer 2100, and re-quantified with the KAPA Library Quantification kit. Every immunoSEQ 96-well plate was sequenced on a dedicated single-read 150-cycle Illumina NextSeq 550 flow cell. The study's processing was this. Because the immunoSEQ output included only junctional sequences and no quality scores, the filtering could not be the same as the filtering used for full-length reads. To assign V/J genes and CDR3, sequences were annotated against IMGT germline references using PyIR, a Python wrapper for IgBLAST v1.9. Reads were filtered out if the reads had weak V/J assignments (E-value above 1e-6), no CDR3, stop codons, out-of-frame junctions, or ambiguous translated residues. A V3J clonotype was defined by an identical inferred V gene, J gene, and CDR3 amino acid sequence. Percentage overlap between repertoires was calculated by dividing the number of shared unique clonotypes by the size of the smaller repertoire. RTK rarefaction, the Chao1 estimator, and Recon v2.1 estimates of unobserved clonotypes were used to assess repertoire richness. OLGA was used to compute generation probabilities for all TCRbeta clonotypes that the gDNA method yielded from a few donors. Not all clones reach the TCRdb copy of this immuneACCESS table, which keeps in-frame sequences only. Checked studies attribute under half of the gap to unresolved V genes and leave the rest unexplained. From that table come the V and J calls and clone size; the DNA was used to work out D and trimming. Within this sample are fewer than 700,000 clones, with 85% to 95% of them counted one time only. The ten largest account for around 0.12% of the sample.

For the CD8 naive samples, CD45RO-negative cells were positively selected for CCR7, yielding a CD45RA+CCR7+ population from which TemRA cells were excluded. The donors were healthy, HIV-negative adults who had no recently reported acute infections or vaccinations. Every donor was a Caucasian adult living in Nashville, Tennessee, USA. After blood collection by leukapheresis, PBMCs were isolated using Ficoll-Histopaque density gradient centrifugation and then cryopreserved in the vapor phase of liquid nitrogen. Analytical flow cytometry was used to check the purity and quantity of each magnetically sorted T cell population. Genomic DNA was isolated from every sorted fraction and measured by UV absorbance on a Nanodrop 2000c. About this clone itself: Its antigen target is currently unknown. No much larger clone exists at a distance of one base, and base qualities are not known.

What the authors observed across the whole study: Even with the large sequencing depth, rarefaction of the sorted-subset datasets indicated that sequencing was incomplete. Sampling was limited to blood, and TCR repertoires in tissue likely differ from TCR repertoires in blood. Because the study included a small number of donors, the genetic and exposure-history diversity represented was limited. Pairwise subsampling indicated that sequencing depth was expected to affect the degree of clonotype sharing among donors. Approximately 5% of naive CD4, 3% to 4% of naive CD8, roughly 2.5% of memory CD4, and around 0.42% of memory CD8 clonotypes were shared across several donors. Clonotypes shared by all four sorted-subset donors showed higher generation probabilities than non-shared clonotypes. Naive subsets generally had larger estimated clonotype richness than memory subsets did.

This receptor was taken from a woman aged 25 to 39 in good health. Sequenced: naive CD8+ T cells sorted from blood. The cell subset or site label, read with the paper, signifies: CD45RA+CCR7+. The rearrangement combines TRBV6-1 with TRBJ2-7; 9 middle bases align to TRBD2. The DNA sequence reads TGTGCCAGCAGTGAACTCTCGGTTTCTAGCGGGATACGGGCCTACGAGCAGTACTTC. It translates to CASSELSVSSGIRAYEQYF.